The rows below give T cell receptor beta chains drawn from one sample of a study of blood T cells in healthy people across ages. TCRdb fed the 5' RACE reads into MiXCR, producing one record per CDR3 protein. This sample has over 1,200,000 distinct CDR3 sequences; approximately 63% occur once, and the top ten carry roughly 7%. Sequencing used blood. The receptors were gathered from a man between 18 and 29 years old in good health. CDR3s include the opening cysteine and the closing phenylalanine or tryptophan. D genes are given only for firm matches. The size field is filled for only some rows; it gives once, few, many or a size class.

v_gene: TRBV6-6
abundance: -
j_gene: TRBJ2-2
d_gene: -
CDR3nt: TGTGCCCTAGGGGGAGGGGCCACCGGGGAGCTGTTTTTT
CDR3aa: CALGGGATGELFF

v_gene: TRBV24-1
abundance: -
j_gene: TRBJ2-3
d_gene: -
CDR3nt: TGTGCCACCAGTGACCTGTCGGACCCAGGAGATACGCAGTATTTT
CDR3aa: CATSDLSDPGDTQYF

v_gene: TRBV4-1
abundance: -
j_gene: TRBJ2-7
d_gene: TRBD2
CDR3nt: TGCGCCAGCAGCCAAGATTCGCCTAGCGGGGGGGCCCTCGAGCAGTACTTC
CDR3aa: CASSQDSPSGGALEQYF

v_gene: TRBV20-1
abundance: -
j_gene: TRBJ1-2
d_gene: -
CDR3nt: TGCAGTGCTAGTAGGACAGCTTATTCGGTTGGCTACACCTTC
CDR3aa: CSASRTAYSVGYTF

v_gene: TRBV24-1
abundance: -
j_gene: TRBJ2-3
d_gene: -
CDR3nt: TGTGCCACCAGTGATTTGGATGAATTTTCAGAGACAGATACGCAGTATTTT
CDR3aa: CATSDLDEFSETDTQYF

v_gene: TRBV20-1
abundance: -
j_gene: TRBJ2-1
d_gene: TRBD2
CDR3nt: TGCAGTGCCCAAGGGACTAGCTTGCCCTACGAGCAGTACTTT
CDR3aa: CSAQGTSLPYEQYF

v_gene: TRBV7-9
abundance: -
j_gene: TRBJ2-3
d_gene: TRBD2
CDR3nt: TGTGCCAGCAGCCTGAGCGGGGGGGTCGCAGATACGCAGTATTTT
CDR3aa: CASSLSGGVADTQYF

v_gene: TRBV11-2
abundance: -
j_gene: TRBJ1-1
d_gene: TRBD1
CDR3nt: TGTGCCAGCAGCTTATCACAGGGGGCAAACACTGAAACTTTCTTT
CDR3aa: CASSLSQGANTETFF

v_gene: TRBV10-3
abundance: -
j_gene: TRBJ2-5
d_gene: TRBD1
CDR3nt: TGTGCCATCAGTATCACCGACAGGGGGAATGAGCAGTACTTC
CDR3aa: CAISITDRGNEQYF

v_gene: TRBV7-6
abundance: -
j_gene: TRBJ2-2
d_gene: TRBD2
CDR3nt: TGTGCCAGCAGCAATGCGGGAGGAAACACCGGGGAGCTGTTTTTT
CDR3aa: CASSNAGGNTGELFF

v_gene: TRBV27
abundance: -
j_gene: TRBJ2-1
d_gene: TRBD2
CDR3nt: TGTGCCAGCAGTGACCGACTAGCGGGAGGCCTCAATGAGCAGTTCTTC
CDR3aa: CASSDRLAGGLNEQFF

v_gene: TRBV11-2
abundance: -
j_gene: TRBJ1-1
d_gene: -
CDR3nt: TGTGCCAGCAGCTTAGTGGGGGCGGGCATGAACACTGAAGCTTTCTTT
CDR3aa: CASSLVGAGMNTEAFF

v_gene: TRBV27
abundance: -
j_gene: TRBJ2-1
d_gene: TRBD2
CDR3nt: TGTGCCAGCAGAAGCGAACGACTAGCGGGAGGACAGAGCTCCTGCAATGAGCAGTTCTTC
CDR3aa: CASRSERLAGGQSSCNEQFF

v_gene: TRBV15
abundance: few
j_gene: TRBJ2-7
d_gene: TRBD1
CDR3nt: TGTGCCACCAGCAGAGGACAGGGCCCCCACGAGCAGTACTTC
CDR3aa: CATSRGQGPHEQYF

v_gene: TRBV20-1
abundance: -
j_gene: TRBJ1-5
d_gene: -
CDR3nt: TGCAGTGCTAGACTACGGGGTAGGGGCAATCAGCCCCAGCATTTT
CDR3aa: CSARLRGRGNQPQHF

v_gene: TRBV4-1
abundance: once
j_gene: TRBJ1-1
d_gene: -
CDR3nt: TGCGCCAGCAGCCAAGGACAGGCAGCCGCTTTCTTT
CDR3aa: CASSQGQAAAFF

v_gene: TRBV12-3/TRBV12-4
abundance: few
j_gene: TRBJ2-3
d_gene: -
CDR3nt: TGTGCCAGCAGTTTATCAGGTCCTTGGACTAGCACAGATACGCAGTATTTT
CDR3aa: CASSLSGPWTSTDTQYF

v_gene: TRBV5-1
abundance: -
j_gene: TRBJ1-2
d_gene: -
CDR3nt: TGCGCCAGCAGCCGCGGGCCGGACCGCGGATCGGGCTACACCTTC
CDR3aa: CASSRGPDRGSGYTF

v_gene: TRBV6-6
abundance: -
j_gene: TRBJ2-4
d_gene: -
CDR3nt: TGTGCCAGCAGTTACTCGATTCGGGCCGATGGGAACATTCAGTACTTC
CDR3aa: CASSYSIRADGNIQYF

v_gene: TRBV6-2/TRBV6-3
abundance: -
j_gene: TRBJ2-4
d_gene: TRBD1
CDR3nt: TGTGCCAGCAGTGAGGACAGGTACGCTGAGCAGTACTTC
CDR3aa: CASSEDRYAEQYF

v_gene: TRBV27
abundance: -
j_gene: TRBJ2-3
d_gene: -
CDR3nt: TGTGCCAGCAGTCCTACCGCCGGAGGGGGAAAAGATACGCAGTATTTT
CDR3aa: CASSPTAGGGKDTQYF

v_gene: TRBV27
abundance: -
j_gene: TRBJ2-7
d_gene: -
CDR3nt: TGTGCCAGCAGTTTATCGAGAACCGAGACAGGTAAAGCCTCCTACGAGCAGTACTTC
CDR3aa: CASSLSRTETGKASYEQYF

v_gene: TRBV20-1
abundance: few
j_gene: TRBJ2-1
d_gene: -
CDR3nt: TGCAGTGCTAGGGACATTAGGGGGAGCTCCTACAATGAGCAGTTCTTC
CDR3aa: CSARDIRGSSYNEQFF

v_gene: TRBV7-9
abundance: -
j_gene: TRBJ2-3
d_gene: -
CDR3nt: TGTGCCAGCAGCCACCCCGGGGTGGATACGCAGTATTTT
CDR3aa: CASSHPGVDTQYF

v_gene: TRBV20-1
abundance: -
j_gene: TRBJ2-3
d_gene: TRBD2
CDR3nt: TGCAGTGCTAGAGATCCACTAGCGGGAGTTTCAGATACGCAGTATTTT
CDR3aa: CSARDPLAGVSDTQYF

v_gene: TRBV5-1
abundance: few
j_gene: TRBJ2-5
d_gene: TRBD1
CDR3nt: TGCGCCAGCAGCTTTACCAGGGGGTCAATGGAGACCCAGTACTTC
CDR3aa: CASSFTRGSMETQYF

v_gene: TRBV4-1
abundance: -
j_gene: TRBJ1-4
d_gene: -
CDR3nt: TGCGCCAGCAGCCAAGAAGCAGTTCGGAGGCCCGGCTGGGACGAAAAACTGTTTTTT
CDR3aa: CASSQEAVRRPGWDEKLFF

v_gene: TRBV9
abundance: few
j_gene: TRBJ2-4
d_gene: TRBD2
CDR3nt: TGTGCCAGCAGCCCAGCGATGGGAGGGCATAACATTCAGTACTTC
CDR3aa: CASSPAMGGHNIQYF

v_gene: TRBV14
abundance: -
j_gene: TRBJ2-7
d_gene: -
CDR3nt: TGTGCCAGCAGCCAAGTACGGGGAAATGCCTACGAGCAGTACTTC
CDR3aa: CASSQVRGNAYEQYF

v_gene: TRBV5-1
abundance: -
j_gene: TRBJ2-1
d_gene: -
CDR3nt: TGCGCCAGCAGCTCCGGGACCTCGAACAATGAGCAGTTCTTC
CDR3aa: CASSSGTSNNEQFF

v_gene: TRBV7-2
abundance: few
j_gene: TRBJ2-3
d_gene: TRBD2
CDR3nt: TGTGCCAGCAGCCTTACGGGGACTAGCGGGGTAGGAAGAACAGATACGCAGTATTTT
CDR3aa: CASSLTGTSGVGRTDTQYF

v_gene: TRBV28
abundance: -
j_gene: TRBJ1-2
d_gene: -
CDR3nt: TGTGCCAGCAACTCAGAGTTCTATGGCTACACCTTC
CDR3aa: CASNSEFYGYTF

v_gene: TRBV5-1
abundance: -
j_gene: TRBJ2-5
d_gene: TRBD1
CDR3nt: TGCGCCAGCAGCTCGAGATACAGGGGCGGAGAGACCCAGTACTTC
CDR3aa: CASSSRYRGGETQYF

v_gene: TRBV2
abundance: -
j_gene: TRBJ1-2
d_gene: TRBD1
CDR3nt: TGTGCCAGCAACGGAAGCCCCGAGACAGGGAACTATGGCTACACCTTC
CDR3aa: CASNGSPETGNYGYTF

v_gene: TRBV10-3
abundance: -
j_gene: TRBJ2-3
d_gene: TRBD2
CDR3nt: TGTGCCATCAGTGGCGGGACTAGTGGGGATACGCAGTATTTT
CDR3aa: CAISGGTSGDTQYF

v_gene: TRBV20-1
abundance: -
j_gene: TRBJ2-1
d_gene: -
CDR3nt: TGCAGTGCTAGAGATCGTGGGGAAAAGCAGTTCTTC
CDR3aa: CSARDRGEKQFF

v_gene: TRBV4-3
abundance: -
j_gene: TRBJ2-7
d_gene: -
CDR3nt: TGCGCCAGCAGCCAAATGTTGGGCAATCCCTTGGACGAGCAGTACTTC
CDR3aa: CASSQMLGNPLDEQYF

v_gene: TRBV7-9
abundance: once
j_gene: TRBJ2-7
d_gene: -
CDR3nt: TGTGCCAGCAGCCACCGGGAGAACACCTACGAGCAGTACTTC
CDR3aa: CASSHRENTYEQYF

v_gene: TRBV7-6
abundance: -
j_gene: TRBJ2-4
d_gene: -
CDR3nt: TGTGCCAGCAGCTTACACTATAACAGCGCTAGCCCTACTTTCGGGAAGCAGTACTTC
CDR3aa: CASSLHYNSASPTFGKQYF

v_gene: TRBV7-2
abundance: -
j_gene: TRBJ2-1
d_gene: -
CDR3nt: TGTGCCAGCAGGGACGAGATCGGGACTGTAATCAATGAGCAGTTCTTC
CDR3aa: CASRDEIGTVINEQFF

v_gene: TRBV2
abundance: -
j_gene: TRBJ2-7
d_gene: TRBD1
CDR3nt: TGTGCCAGCAGTGAAGGTAGGACAGGGGGCTTCCACGAGCAGTACTTC
CDR3aa: CASSEGRTGGFHEQYF

v_gene: TRBV10-3
abundance: once
j_gene: TRBJ2-5
d_gene: -
CDR3nt: TGTGCCATCAGTGAATATCAAAACCCTCAAGAGACCCAGTACTTC
CDR3aa: CAISEYQNPQETQYF

v_gene: TRBV2
abundance: few
j_gene: TRBJ2-1
d_gene: -
CDR3nt: TGTGCCAGCAAGCCCATTGTTAATGAGCAGTTCTTC
CDR3aa: CASKPIVNEQFF

v_gene: TRBV2
abundance: few
j_gene: TRBJ2-7
d_gene: -
CDR3nt: TGTGCCAGCAGCTGGCAGCTGTCCTACGAGCAGTACTTC
CDR3aa: CASSWQLSYEQYF

v_gene: TRBV20-1
abundance: -
j_gene: TRBJ1-5
d_gene: -
CDR3nt: TGCAGTGCTAGAATTGGGACAACAAGTAGCAATCAGCCCCAGCATTTT
CDR3aa: CSARIGTTSSNQPQHF

v_gene: TRBV12-5
abundance: few
j_gene: TRBJ2-1
d_gene: TRBD1
CDR3nt: TGTGCTAGTGGTTTCGCCGGGACAGGGGGGAACTATGAGCAGTTCTTC
CDR3aa: CASGFAGTGGNYEQFF

v_gene: TRBV20-1
abundance: -
j_gene: TRBJ2-3
d_gene: -
CDR3nt: TGCAGTGCTAGAGTAGCGGCCGCCACAGATACGCAGTATTTT
CDR3aa: CSARVAAATDTQYF

v_gene: TRBV20-1
abundance: -
j_gene: TRBJ2-1
d_gene: -
CDR3nt: TGCAGTGCCCTACACCAGGGAAGCTCCTACAATGAGCAGTTCTTC
CDR3aa: CSALHQGSSYNEQFF

v_gene: TRBV24-1
abundance: -
j_gene: TRBJ2-5
d_gene: -
CDR3nt: TGTGCCACCAGTGATCCTACCGGGGGCTCCCTCCAGGGGACCCAGTACTTC
CDR3aa: CATSDPTGGSLQGTQYF

v_gene: TRBV11-1
abundance: -
j_gene: TRBJ2-7
d_gene: TRBD1
CDR3nt: TGTGCCAGCAGCTCCCTGGGACAGGGGGTCGACGAGCAGTACTTC
CDR3aa: CASSSLGQGVDEQYF

v_gene: TRBV28
abundance: -
j_gene: TRBJ2-7
d_gene: -
CDR3nt: TGTGCCAGCAGTCCATTTTCCATGGCGCAGTACTTC
CDR3aa: CASSPFSMAQYF

v_gene: TRBV14
abundance: -
j_gene: TRBJ2-5
d_gene: -
CDR3nt: TGTGCCAGCAGCCTCGACCCATGGTACAATGAGCGGTACTTC
CDR3aa: CASSLDPWYNERYF

v_gene: TRBV6-2/TRBV6-3
abundance: few
j_gene: TRBJ2-7
d_gene: -
CDR3nt: TGTGCCAGCAGTTTGATCTACTACGAGCAGTACTTC
CDR3aa: CASSLIYYEQYF